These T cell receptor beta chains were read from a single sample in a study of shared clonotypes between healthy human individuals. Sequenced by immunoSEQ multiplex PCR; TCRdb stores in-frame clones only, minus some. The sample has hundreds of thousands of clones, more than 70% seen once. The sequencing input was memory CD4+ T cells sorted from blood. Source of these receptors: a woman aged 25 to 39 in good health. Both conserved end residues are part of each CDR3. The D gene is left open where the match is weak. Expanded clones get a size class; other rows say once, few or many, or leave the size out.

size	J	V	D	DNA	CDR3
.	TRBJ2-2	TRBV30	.	TGTGCCTGGACCCCTAGAGGGCAAAACACCGGGGAGCTGTTTTTT	CAWTPRGQNTGELFF
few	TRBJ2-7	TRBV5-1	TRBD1	TGCGCCAGCAGCTTGGAGCCAGGGGGCGAGTACGAGCAGTACTTC	CASSLEPGGEYEQYF
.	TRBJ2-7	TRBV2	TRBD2	TGTGCCAGCACCGCACTAGCGGGAGGGCCGGACGAGCAGTACTTC	CASTALAGGPDEQYF
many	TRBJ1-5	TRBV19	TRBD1	TGTGCCAGTAGTACCGGACAGGGGCGATGGGATCAGCCCCAGCATTTT	CASSTGQGRWDQPQHF
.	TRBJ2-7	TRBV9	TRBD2	TGTGCCAGCAGCGTAGGGACTAGCGATTCGGTGCAGTACTTC	CASSVGTSDSVQYF
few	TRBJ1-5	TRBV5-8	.	TGTGCCAGCAGGGCCCGCGGGGCGGGCAATCAGCCCCAGCATTTT	CASRARGAGNQPQHF
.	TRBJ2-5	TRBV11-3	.	TGTGCCAGCAGCTTACTGGCAGCACACCTTTCTAGCGAGACCCAGTACTTC	CASSLLAAHLSSETQYF
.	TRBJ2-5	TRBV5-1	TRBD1	TGCGCCAGCAGCTTGGGACAGGGGGTAGAGACCCAGTACTTC	CASSLGQGVETQYF
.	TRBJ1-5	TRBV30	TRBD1	TGTGCCTGGAGTGCAGGGACAGGGAGTCAGCCCCAGCATTTT	CAWSAGTGSQPQHF
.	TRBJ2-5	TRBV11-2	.	TGTGCCAGCAGCGATCCGGTCGTGGGACAAGAGACCCAGTACTTC	CASSDPVVGQETQYF
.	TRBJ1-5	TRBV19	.	TGTGCCAGTAGTAAGGCGGGCAATCAGCCCCAGCATTTT	CASSKAGNQPQHF
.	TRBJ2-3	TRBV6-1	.	TGTGCCAGCAGTGATCTAGAGGTGGAGTATTTT	CASSDLEVEYF
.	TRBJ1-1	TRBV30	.	TGTGCCTGGAGTGTACTCGGCCCGGGATTAGGGGCTTTCTTT	CAWSVLGPGLGAFF
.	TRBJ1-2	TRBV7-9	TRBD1	TGTGCCAGCAGCCCGTCCGGGACAGGGGTGTACGGCTACACCTTC	CASSPSGTGVYGYTF
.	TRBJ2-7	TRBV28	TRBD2	TGTGCCAGCAGTACCTTAATTAGCGGGAAGATCTACGAGCAGTACTTC	CASSTLISGKIYEQYF
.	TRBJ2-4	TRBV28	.	TGTGCCAGCAGTTCCCCCCGGGGGCGCTTGGGCATTCAGTACTTC	CASSSPRGRLGIQYF
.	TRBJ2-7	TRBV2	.	TGTGCCAGCAGTGAAGGGGCCGCTCCCTCCGAGCAGTACTTC	CASSEGAAPSEQYF
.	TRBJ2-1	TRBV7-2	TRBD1	TGTGCCAGCAGCATCGGACAGGTATCCCGCAATGAGCAGTTCTTC	CASSIGQVSRNEQFF
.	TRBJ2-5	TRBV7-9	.	TGTGCCAGCAGCTTAGTGGCGGGCGAACCCCAGTACTTC	CASSLVAGEPQYF
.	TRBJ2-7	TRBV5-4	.	TGTGCCAGCAGCAGGGGGAACGAGCAGTACTTC	CASSRGNEQYF
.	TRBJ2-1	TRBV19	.	TGTGCCAGTAGTCCACGGACTGGGATATACAATGAGCAGTTCTTC	CASSPRTGIYNEQFF
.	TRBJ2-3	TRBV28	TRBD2	TGTGCCAGCAGGTTACCCTTAGGACTAGCGGACCTTCAGGGAGATACGCAGTATTTT	CASRLPLGLADLQGDTQYF
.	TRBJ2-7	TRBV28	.	TGTGCCAGCACCCCTGGGGACTTTGCCTACGAGCAGTACTTC	CASTPGDFAYEQYF
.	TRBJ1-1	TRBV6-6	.	TGTGCCAGCAGTTACGGTCAGGAAATTAACACTGAAGCTTTCTTT	CASSYGQEINTEAFF
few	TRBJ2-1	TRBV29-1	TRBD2	TGCAGCGTAGGGCCCACTAGCGGGAGTTTCTATGAGCAGTTCTTC	CSVGPTSGSFYEQFF
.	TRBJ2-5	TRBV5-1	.	TGCGCCAGCAGCTTTGGGGGGCGTAGTGAGACCCAGTACTTC	CASSFGGRSETQYF